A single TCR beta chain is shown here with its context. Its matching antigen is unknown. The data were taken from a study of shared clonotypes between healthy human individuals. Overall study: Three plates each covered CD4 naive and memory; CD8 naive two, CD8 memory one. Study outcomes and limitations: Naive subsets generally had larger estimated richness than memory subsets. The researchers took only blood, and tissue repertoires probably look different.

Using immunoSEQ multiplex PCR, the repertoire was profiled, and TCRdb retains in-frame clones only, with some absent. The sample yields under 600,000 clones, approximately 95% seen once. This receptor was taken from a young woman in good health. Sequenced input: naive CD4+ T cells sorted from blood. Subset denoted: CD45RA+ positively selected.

The CDR3 loop reads CARSLKSARDRVTHEQYF. The CDR3, as DNA: TGTGCCAGAAGCTTGAAGTCTGCTCGGGACAGGGTTACCCACGAGCAGTACTTC. The V gene is TRBV5-3, the J gene TRBJ2-7, with 9 bases identical to TRBD1. TRBV5-3 is flagged as an ORF with uncertain function. CDR3 length: 18 amino acids. V gave up 1 base and J gave up 5 bases; unmatched junction bases: 16.